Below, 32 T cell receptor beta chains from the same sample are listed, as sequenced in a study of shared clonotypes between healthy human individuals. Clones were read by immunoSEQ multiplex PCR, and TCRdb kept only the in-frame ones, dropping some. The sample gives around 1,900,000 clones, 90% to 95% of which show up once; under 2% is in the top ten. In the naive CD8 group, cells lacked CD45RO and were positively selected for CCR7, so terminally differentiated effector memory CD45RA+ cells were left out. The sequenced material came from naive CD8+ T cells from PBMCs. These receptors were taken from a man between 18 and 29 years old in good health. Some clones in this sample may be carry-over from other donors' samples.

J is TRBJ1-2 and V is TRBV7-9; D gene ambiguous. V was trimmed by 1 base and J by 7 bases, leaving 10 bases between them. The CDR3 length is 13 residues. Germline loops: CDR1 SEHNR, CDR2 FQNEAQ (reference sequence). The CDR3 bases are TGTGCCAGCAGCTTAGGGGCAGTCCGTGGCTACACCTTC. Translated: CASSLGAVRGYTF.

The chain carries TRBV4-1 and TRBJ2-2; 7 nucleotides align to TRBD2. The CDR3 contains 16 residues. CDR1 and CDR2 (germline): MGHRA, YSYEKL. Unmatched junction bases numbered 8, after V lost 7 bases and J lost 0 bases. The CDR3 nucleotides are TGCGCCAGCAACCTAGCGGACATTCCGAACACCGGGGAGCTGTTTTTT. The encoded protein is CASNLADIPNTGELFF.

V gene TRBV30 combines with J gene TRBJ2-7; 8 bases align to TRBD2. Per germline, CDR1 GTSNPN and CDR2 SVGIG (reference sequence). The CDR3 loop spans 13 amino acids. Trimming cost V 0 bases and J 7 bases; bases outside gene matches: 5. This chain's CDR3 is CAWSVDASGEQYF. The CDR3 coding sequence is TGTGCCTGGAGTGTAGATGCTAGCGGGGAGCAGTACTTC. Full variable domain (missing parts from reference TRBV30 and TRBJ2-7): SQTIHQWPATLVQPVGSPLSLECTVEGTSNPNLYWYRQAAGRGLQLLFYSVGIGQISSEVPQNLSASRPQDRQFILSSKKLLLSDSGFYLCAWSVDASGEQYFGPGTRLTVT.

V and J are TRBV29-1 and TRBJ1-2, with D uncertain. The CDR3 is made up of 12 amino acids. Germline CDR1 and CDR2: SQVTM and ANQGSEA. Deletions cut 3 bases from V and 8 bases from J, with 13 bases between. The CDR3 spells CSVDPTDRGYTF. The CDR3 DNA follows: TGCAGCGTTGATCCGACGGACCGGGGCTACACCTTC.

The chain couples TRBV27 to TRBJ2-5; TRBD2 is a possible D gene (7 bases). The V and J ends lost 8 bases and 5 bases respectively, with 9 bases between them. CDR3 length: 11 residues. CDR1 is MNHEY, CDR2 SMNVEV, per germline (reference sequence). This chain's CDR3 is CASGGGETQYF. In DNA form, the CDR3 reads TGTGCCAGCGGGGGGGGCGAGACCCAGTACTTC.

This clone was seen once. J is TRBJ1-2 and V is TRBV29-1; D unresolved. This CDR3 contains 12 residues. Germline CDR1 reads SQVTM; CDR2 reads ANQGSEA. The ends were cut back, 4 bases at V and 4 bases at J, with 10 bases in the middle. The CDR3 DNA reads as TGCAGCGTTGGGGCCCCGGCCTATGGCTACACCTTC. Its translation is CSVGAPAYGYTF.

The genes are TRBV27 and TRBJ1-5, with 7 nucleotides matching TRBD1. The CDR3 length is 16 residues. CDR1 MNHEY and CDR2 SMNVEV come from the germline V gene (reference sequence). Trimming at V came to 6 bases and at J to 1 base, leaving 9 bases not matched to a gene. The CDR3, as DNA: TGTGCCAGCAGACCCTTGACAGGGTTCAGCAATCAGCCCCAGCATTTT. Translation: CASRPLTGFSNQPQHF.

In DNA, the CDR3 is TGCGCCAGCAGCTTGTGGACGGGGGCCTACGAGCAGTACTTC. Amino acid sequence: CASSLWTGAYEQYF. The genes are TRBV5-1 and TRBJ2-7; possibly TRBD2 for D (6 bases). CDR1 is SGHRS and CDR2 is YFSETQ in the germline V gene. Trimming stripped 1 base from V and 2 bases from J, with 10 bases between. This CDR3 is built from 14 residues. The entire variable domain, with the rest obtained from reference TRBV5-1 and TRBJ2-7, is as follows: KAGVTQTPRYLIKTRGQQVTLSCSPISGHRSVSWYQQTPGQGLQFLFEYFSETQRNKGNFPGRFSGRQFSNSRSEMNVSTLELGDSALYLCASSLWTGAYEQYFGPGTRLTVT.

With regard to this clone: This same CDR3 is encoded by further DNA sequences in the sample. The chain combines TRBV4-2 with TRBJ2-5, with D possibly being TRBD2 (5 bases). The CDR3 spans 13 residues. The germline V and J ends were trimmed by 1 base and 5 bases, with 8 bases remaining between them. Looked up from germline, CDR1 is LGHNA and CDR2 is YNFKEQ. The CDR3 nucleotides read TGTGCCAGCAGCCAAGGAAGAGGGGAGACCCAGTACTTC. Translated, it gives CASSQGRGETQYF.

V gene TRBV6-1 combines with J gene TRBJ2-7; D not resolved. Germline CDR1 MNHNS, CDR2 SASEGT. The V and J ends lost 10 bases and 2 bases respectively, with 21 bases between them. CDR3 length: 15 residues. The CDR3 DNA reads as TGTGCCACCGGATACATAGGATTCGCCACCTACGAGCAGTACTTC. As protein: CATGYIGFATYEQYF.

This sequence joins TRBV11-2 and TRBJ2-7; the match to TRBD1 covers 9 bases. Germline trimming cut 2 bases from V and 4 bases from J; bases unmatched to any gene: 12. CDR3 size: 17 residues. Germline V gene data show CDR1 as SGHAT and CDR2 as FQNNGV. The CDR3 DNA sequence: TGTGCCAGCAGCTTAAGTGCCTGGGACAGGGATTGGTACGAGCAGTACTTC. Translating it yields CASSLSAWDRDWYEQYF.

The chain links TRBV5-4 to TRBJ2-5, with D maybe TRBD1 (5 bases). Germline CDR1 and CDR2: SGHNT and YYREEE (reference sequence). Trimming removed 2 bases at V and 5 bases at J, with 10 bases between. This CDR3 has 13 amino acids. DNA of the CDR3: TGTGCCAGCAGCTTTAAGGGGCGGGAGACCCAGTACTTC. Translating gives CASSFKGRETQYF.

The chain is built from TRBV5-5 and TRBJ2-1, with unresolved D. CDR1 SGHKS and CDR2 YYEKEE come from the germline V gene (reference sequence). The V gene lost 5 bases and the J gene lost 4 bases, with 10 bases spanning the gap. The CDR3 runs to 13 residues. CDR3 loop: CASSHDGYNEQFF. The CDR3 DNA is TGTGCCAGCAGTCACGACGGTTACAATGAGCAGTTCTTC.

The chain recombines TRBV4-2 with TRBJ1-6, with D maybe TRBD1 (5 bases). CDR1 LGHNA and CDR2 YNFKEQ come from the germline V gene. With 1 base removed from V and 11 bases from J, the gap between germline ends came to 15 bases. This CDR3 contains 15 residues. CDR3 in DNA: TGTGCCAGCAGCCAAGGGGGGACGGGGTCGGCACCCCTCCACTTT. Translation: CASSQGGTGSAPLHF.

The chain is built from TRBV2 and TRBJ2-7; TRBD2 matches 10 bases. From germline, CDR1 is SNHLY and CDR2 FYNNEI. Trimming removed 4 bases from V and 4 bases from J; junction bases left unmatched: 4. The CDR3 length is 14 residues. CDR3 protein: CASSASSGSYEQYF. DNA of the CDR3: TGTGCCAGCAGTGCGTCTAGCGGGAGTTACGAGCAGTACTTC. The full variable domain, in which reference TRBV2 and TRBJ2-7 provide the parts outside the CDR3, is EPEVTQTPSHQVTQMGQEVILRCVPISNHLYFYWYRQILGQKVEFLVSFYNNEISEKSEIFDDQFSVERPDGSNFTLKIRSTKLEDSAMYFCASSASSGSYEQYFGPGTRLTVT.

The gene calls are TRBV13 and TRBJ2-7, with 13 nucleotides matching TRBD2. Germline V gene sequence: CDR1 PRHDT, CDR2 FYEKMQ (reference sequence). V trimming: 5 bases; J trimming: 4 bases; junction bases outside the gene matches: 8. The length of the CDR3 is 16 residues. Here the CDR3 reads CASSGTGLAGVYEQYF. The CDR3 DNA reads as TGTGCCAGCAGCGGAACCGGACTAGCGGGAGTGTACGAGCAGTACTTC.

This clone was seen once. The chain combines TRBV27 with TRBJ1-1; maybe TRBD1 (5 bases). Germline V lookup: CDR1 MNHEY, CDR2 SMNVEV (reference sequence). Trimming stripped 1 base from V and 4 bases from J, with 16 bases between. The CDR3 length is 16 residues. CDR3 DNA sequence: TGTGCCAGCAGTTTATGGGCGGGGGTCGGGAGCACTGAAGCTTTCTTT. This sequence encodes CASSLWAGVGSTEAFF.

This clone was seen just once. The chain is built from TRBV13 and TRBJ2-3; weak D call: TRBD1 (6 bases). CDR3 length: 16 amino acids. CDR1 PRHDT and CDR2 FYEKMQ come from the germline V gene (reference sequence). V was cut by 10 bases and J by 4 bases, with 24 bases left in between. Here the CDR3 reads CATCSRQDLHADTQYF. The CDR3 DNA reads TGTGCCACTTGTTCCCGACAGGACCTTCATGCAGATACGCAGTATTTT.

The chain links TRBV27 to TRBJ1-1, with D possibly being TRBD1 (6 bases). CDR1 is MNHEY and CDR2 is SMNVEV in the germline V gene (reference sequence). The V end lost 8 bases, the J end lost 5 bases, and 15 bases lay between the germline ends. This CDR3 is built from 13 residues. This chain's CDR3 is CASLGGAGTEAFF. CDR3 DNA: TGTGCCAGCCTTGGGGGGGCAGGGACTGAAGCTTTCTTT.

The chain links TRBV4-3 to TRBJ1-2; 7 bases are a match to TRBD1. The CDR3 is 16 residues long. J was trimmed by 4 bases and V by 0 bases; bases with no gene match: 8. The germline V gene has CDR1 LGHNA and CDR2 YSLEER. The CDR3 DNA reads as TGCGCCAGCAGCCAAGACCCGACAGGGTCCCTCTATGGCTACACCTTC. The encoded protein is CASSQDPTGSLYGYTF.

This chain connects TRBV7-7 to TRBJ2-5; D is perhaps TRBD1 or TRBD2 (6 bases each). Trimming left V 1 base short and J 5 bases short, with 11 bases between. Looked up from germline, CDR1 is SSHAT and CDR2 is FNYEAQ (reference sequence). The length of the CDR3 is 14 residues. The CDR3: CASSLGGARETQYF. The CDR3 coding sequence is TGTGCCAGCAGCTTAGGGGGGGCGCGGGAGACCCAGTACTTC.

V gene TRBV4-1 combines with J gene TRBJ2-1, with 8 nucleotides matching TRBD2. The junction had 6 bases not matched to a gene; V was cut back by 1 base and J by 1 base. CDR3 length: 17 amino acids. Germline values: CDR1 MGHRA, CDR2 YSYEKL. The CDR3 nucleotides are TGCGCCAGCAGCCAAGCGCCCAGCGGGAGTTCCTACAATGAGCAGTTCTTC. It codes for CASSQAPSGSSYNEQFF.

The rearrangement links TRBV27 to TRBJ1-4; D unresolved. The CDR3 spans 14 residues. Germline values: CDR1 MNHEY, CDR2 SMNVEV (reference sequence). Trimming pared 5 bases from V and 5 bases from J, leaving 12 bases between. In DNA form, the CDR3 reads TGTGCCAGCAGTCCCCGTTTTTTGAATGAAAAACTGTTTTTT. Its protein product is CASSPRFLNEKLFF.

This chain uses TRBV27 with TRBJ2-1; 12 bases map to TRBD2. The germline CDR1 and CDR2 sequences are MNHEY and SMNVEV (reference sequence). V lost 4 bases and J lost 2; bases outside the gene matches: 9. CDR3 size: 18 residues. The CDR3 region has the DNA TGTGCCAGCAGTTCTCCCGGACTAGCGGGACCAACCTACAATGAGCAGTTCTTC. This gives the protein CASSSPGLAGPTYNEQFF.

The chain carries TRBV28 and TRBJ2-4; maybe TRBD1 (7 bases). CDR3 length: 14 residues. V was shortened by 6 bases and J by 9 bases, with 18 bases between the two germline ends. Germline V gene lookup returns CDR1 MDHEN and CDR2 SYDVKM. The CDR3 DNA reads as TGTGCCAGCAGCCTGCAGGGGGGCGATACCATTCAGTACTTC. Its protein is CASSLQGGDTIQYF.

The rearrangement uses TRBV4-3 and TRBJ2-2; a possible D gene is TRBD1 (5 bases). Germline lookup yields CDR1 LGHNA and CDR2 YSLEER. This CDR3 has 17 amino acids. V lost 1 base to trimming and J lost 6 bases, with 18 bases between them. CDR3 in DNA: TGCGCCAGCAGCCAAGTGGTGACCAGGGAAACCCCCGGGGAGCTGTTTTTT. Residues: CASSQVVTRETPGELFF.

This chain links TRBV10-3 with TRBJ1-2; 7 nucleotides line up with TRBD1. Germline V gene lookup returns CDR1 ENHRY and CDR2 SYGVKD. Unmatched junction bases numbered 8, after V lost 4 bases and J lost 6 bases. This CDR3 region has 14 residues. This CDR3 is CAISALGTDDGYTF. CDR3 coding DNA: TGTGCCATCAGTGCACTCGGGACAGACGATGGCTACACCTTC.

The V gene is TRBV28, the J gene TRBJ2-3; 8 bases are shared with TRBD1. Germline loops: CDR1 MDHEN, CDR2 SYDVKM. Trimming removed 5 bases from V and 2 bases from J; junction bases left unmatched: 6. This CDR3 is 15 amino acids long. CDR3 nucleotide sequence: TGTGCCAGCAGTATATTCAGGGGGCTCACAGATACGCAGTATTTT. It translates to CASSIFRGLTDTQYF.

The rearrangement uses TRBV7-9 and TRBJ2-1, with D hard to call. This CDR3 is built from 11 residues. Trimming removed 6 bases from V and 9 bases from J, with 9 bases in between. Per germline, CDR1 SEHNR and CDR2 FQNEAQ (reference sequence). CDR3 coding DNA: TGTGCCAGCAGGGGTATCAGTGAGCAGTTCTTC. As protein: CASRGISEQFF.

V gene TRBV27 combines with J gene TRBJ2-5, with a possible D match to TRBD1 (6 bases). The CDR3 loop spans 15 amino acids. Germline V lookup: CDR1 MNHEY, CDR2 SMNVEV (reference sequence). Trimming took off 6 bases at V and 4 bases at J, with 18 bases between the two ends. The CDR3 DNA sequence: TGTGCCAGCAGCTTACAGGGTCTCTTGGGAGAGACCCAGTACTTC. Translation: CASSLQGLLGETQYF.

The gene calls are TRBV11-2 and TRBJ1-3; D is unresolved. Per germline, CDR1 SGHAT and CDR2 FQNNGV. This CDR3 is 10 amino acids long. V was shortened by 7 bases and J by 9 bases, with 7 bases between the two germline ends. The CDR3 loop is CASNPPTIYF. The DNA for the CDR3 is TGTGCCAGCAACCCCCCCACCATATATTTT.

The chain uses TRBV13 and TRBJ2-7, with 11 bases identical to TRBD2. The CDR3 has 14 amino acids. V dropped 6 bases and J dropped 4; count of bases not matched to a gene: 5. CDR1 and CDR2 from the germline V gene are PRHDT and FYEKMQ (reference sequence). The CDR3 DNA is TGTGCCAGCAGTATTGGGACTAGCGGATACGAGCAGTACTTC. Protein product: CASSIGTSGYEQYF.